The 31 T cell receptor beta chains presented below share a single source sample, sequenced in a study of T cell responses to AZD1222 COVID-19 vaccine. Here immunoSEQ multiplex PCR was the method, and the copy in TCRdb shows in-frame clones only, minus some. The sample shows 150,000 or so clones, more than 75% of them seen only once. The source was peripheral blood, collected on day 0 of AZD1222 vaccination. The receptors here all came from an adult in good health.

V and J are TRBV5-6 and TRBJ2-4; 7 nucleotides align to TRBD2. With 4 bases clipped from V and 7 bases from J, the junction kept 8 bases outside the gene matches. This CDR3 is 14 amino acids long. Germline V gene data show CDR1 as SGHDT and CDR2 as YYEEEE. CDR3 region: CASSPRGGSNIQYF. For the CDR3, the DNA is TGTGCCAGCAGCCCTAGGGGAGGGAGTAACATTCAGTACTTC.

The chain has TRBV5-1 and TRBJ2-1; D uncertain. The V gene's germline CDR1 is SGHRS and CDR2 YFSETQ. V was trimmed by 4 bases and J by 7 bases, leaving 12 bases between them. This CDR3 spans 13 amino acids. DNA for the CDR3: TGCGCCAGCAGCCTGGGCCTCCTAAATGAGCAGTTCTTC. Its translation: CASSLGLLNEQFF.

The V gene is TRBV6-5, the J gene TRBJ1-3; D not resolved. Germline V lookup: CDR1 MNHEY, CDR2 SVGAGI. V shed 2 bases and J shed 8 bases, with 13 bases lying between them. This CDR3 comprises 14 residues. The CDR3 spells CASSYDLGGDTIYF. Here the CDR3 DNA reads TGTGCCAGCAGTTACGATTTGGGAGGAGACACCATATATTTT.

The chain carries TRBV4-1 and TRBJ2-5; unclear D gene. CDR1 and CDR2 (germline): MGHRA, YSYEKL. The CDR3 totals 14 residues. Trimming took off 1 base at V and 0 bases at J, with 6 bases between the two ends. The CDR3 DNA reads TGCGCCAGCAGCCAAGGGATGTACCAAGAGACCCAGTACTTC. Encoded protein: CASSQGMYQETQYF.

The V call is TRBV18, the J call TRBJ1-6; no clear D. Trimming cost V 3 bases and J 10 bases, with 10 bases left between them. The CDR3 is made up of 13 amino acids. Germline V gives CDR1 KGHSH, CDR2 LQKENI. The CDR3 here is CASSPGLMSPLHF. The CDR3 nucleotides are TGTGCCAGCTCACCTGGGCTTATGTCACCCCTCCACTTT.

A few counts support this clone. The chain employs TRBV2 and TRBJ1-6, with 10 bases identical to TRBD1. Per the germline V gene, CDR1 is SNHLY and CDR2 is FYNNEI. The CDR3 totals 13 residues. V gave up 8 bases and J gave up 6 bases; unmatched junction bases: 1. The CDR3 region has the DNA TGTGCCAGCCGGGACAGGGGTAATTCACCCCTCCACTTT. This encodes CASRDRGNSPLHF.

V gene TRBV12-2 combines with J gene TRBJ1-2; the table's D call TRBD1 went unverified against the DNA. TRBV12-2 is flagged as a pseudogene. The CDR3 runs to 17 residues. The CDR3 DNA reads as TGTGCAAGTCGCTTGTGTGACAGGGGGGCTCCCGTATATGGCTACACCTTC. Protein product: CASRLCDRGAPVYGYTF.

V is TRBV5-1 and J is TRBJ1-5, with D possibly being TRBD1 (6 bases). Trimming stripped 0 bases from V and 9 bases from J, with 13 bases between. CDR3 size: 14 residues. Germline lookup yields CDR1 SGHRS and CDR2 YFSETQ. The CDR3, as DNA: TGCGCCAGCAGCTTGGGGGGGGGCTTCGGGCCCCAGCATTTT. Residues: CASSLGGGFGPQHF.

The chain couples TRBV24-1 to TRBJ1-5; possible D gene TRBD1, 5 bases. CDR1 and CDR2 from the germline V gene are KGHDR and SFDVKD. The CDR3 has 16 residues. V was cut by 3 bases and J by 3 bases, with 14 bases left in between. The CDR3: CATSDAERGLNQPQHF. For the CDR3, the DNA is TGTGCCACCAGTGATGCGGAGAGGGGCCTCAATCAGCCCCAGCATTTT.

V gene TRBV7-3 combines with J gene TRBJ2-5; perhaps TRBD2 as D (5 bases). Germline-derived CDR1 and CDR2 are SGHTA and FQGTGA. The V and J ends lost 4 bases and 1 base respectively, with 13 bases between them. The CDR3 sequence is 15 residues long. Written as DNA, the CDR3 is TGTGCCAGCAGCTCAAGAGGTGGAGGCCAAGAGACCCAGTACTTC. Encoded protein: CASSSRGGGQETQYF.

V is TRBV9 and J is TRBJ2-3; D is undetermined. Germline V gene data show CDR1 as SGDLS and CDR2 as YYNGEE. This CDR3 has 16 amino acids. The V gene lost 0 bases and the J gene lost 2 bases, with 13 bases spanning the gap. In nucleotides, the CDR3 is TGTGCCAGCAGCGTAGAGGCAGGCAAACCCACAGATACGCAGTATTTT. Its protein is CASSVEAGKPTDTQYF. The full variable domain, its missing parts supplied by reference TRBV9 and TRBJ2-3, is DSGVTQTPKHLITATGQRVTLRCSPRSGDLSVYWYQQSLDQGLQFLIQYYNGEERAKGNILERFSAQQFPDLHSELNLSSLELGDSALYFCASSVEAGKPTDTQYFGPGTRLTVL.

The chain employs TRBV18 and TRBJ1-6, with unresolved D. V was clipped by 5 bases and J by 1 base, with 9 bases between them. This CDR3 is 15 amino acids long. The germline gives CDR1 KGHSH, CDR2 LQKENI. CDR3 residues: CASSFLGSYNSPLHF. The CDR3 nucleotides read TGTGCCAGCTCATTCCTAGGGTCCTATAATTCACCCCTCCACTTT.

The rearrangement joins TRBV6-5 to TRBJ1-1; D not resolved. CDR3 length: 14 residues. The germline CDR1 and CDR2 sequences are MNHEY and SVGAGI. Deletions cut 0 bases from V and 2 bases from J, with 7 bases between. The CDR3 is CASSYSIRNTEAFF. CDR3 nucleotide sequence: TGTGCCAGCAGTTACTCGATCAGAAACACTGAAGCTTTCTTT.

CDR3 amino acids: CASSLDFRGNTIYF. The CDR3 DNA reads TGCGCCAGCAGCTTGGATTTCCGAGGAAACACCATATATTTT. The genes are TRBV5-1 and TRBJ1-3; no clear D. The CDR3 spans 14 residues. V lost 0 bases to trimming and J lost 4 bases, with 8 bases between them. From germline, CDR1 is SGHRS and CDR2 YFSETQ.

The rearrangement links TRBV23-1 to TRBJ2-7, with TRBD1 as a possible D gene (6 bases). TRBV23-1 is filed as an ORF, its function uncertain. V was shortened by 8 bases and J by 0 bases, with 23 bases between the two germline ends. This CDR3 has 17 residues. The CDR3 is CASRNHRDPLSSYEQYF. The CDR3 DNA follows: TGCGCCAGCCGAAACCACAGGGACCCCCTGAGCTCCTACGAGCAGTACTTC.

The rearrangement uses TRBV18 and TRBJ1-3; a weak D match, TRBD1 (6 bases). V was clipped by 3 bases and J by 8 bases, with 8 bases between them. The CDR3 covers 12 residues. Germline CDR1 reads KGHSH; CDR2 reads LQKENI. The DNA of the CDR3 is TGTGCCAGCTCACCGGAGGGGGACACCATATATTTT. As protein: CASSPEGDTIYF.

This clone was observed a handful of times. The chain combines TRBV7-9 with TRBJ1-3, with D uncertain. The V end was cut by 3 bases, the J end by 0 bases, with 6 bases between. Germline CDR1 is SEHNR and CDR2 is FQNEAQ (reference sequence). This CDR3 spans 14 amino acids. This CDR3 is CASSFVLSGNTIYF. Here the CDR3 DNA reads TGTGCCAGCAGCTTCGTCCTCTCTGGAAACACCATATATTTT.

In its sample, this clone was seen a few times. The J gene is TRBJ1-3, the V gene TRBV28, with 7 bases identical to TRBD1. This CDR3 spans 18 amino acids. V shed 7 bases, J shed 0 bases, and the junction held 15 bases outside the gene matches. Germline CDR1 reads MDHEN; CDR2 reads SYDVKM. The chain's CDR3 is CASNPGRRQGNSGNTIYF. CDR3 bases: TGTGCCAGCAACCCAGGCCGACGACAGGGTAACTCTGGAAACACCATATATTTT.

The V and J genes are TRBV5-5 and TRBJ1-5; TRBD1 matches at 7 bases. The V gene end was trimmed by 3 bases and the J gene end by 3 bases; junction bases not matched to a gene: 6. CDR1 and CDR2 (germline): SGHKS, YYEKEE (reference sequence). CDR3 length: 15 residues. The chain's CDR3 is CASSSQTGINQPQHF. In DNA, the CDR3 is TGTGCCAGCAGCTCCCAGACAGGGATCAATCAGCCCCAGCATTTT. The complete variable domain, with remaining parts taken from reference TRBV5-5 and TRBJ1-5, reads DAGVTQSPTHLIKTRGQQVTLRCSPISGHKSVSWYQQVLGQGPQFIFQYYEKEERGRGNFPDRFSARQFPNYSSELNVNALLLGDSALYLCASSSQTGINQPQHFGDGTRLSIL.

The V gene is TRBV19, the J gene TRBJ1-5; TRBD1 aligns across 7 bases. The CDR3 has 16 amino acids. V shed 7 bases, J shed 1 base, and the junction held 10 bases outside the gene matches. Germline CDR1 and CDR2: LNHDA and SQIVND (reference sequence). CDR3 region: CASMPRQGVSNQPQHF. The CDR3 DNA reads as TGTGCCAGTATGCCCCGACAGGGAGTAAGCAATCAGCCCCAGCATTTT. The entire variable domain, with the rest obtained from reference TRBV19 and TRBJ1-5, is as follows: DGGITQSPKYLFRKEGQNVTLSCEQNLNHDAMYWYRQDPGQGLRLIYYSQIVNDFQKGDIAEGYSVSREKKESFPLTVTSAQKNPTAFYLCASMPRQGVSNQPQHFGDGTRLSIL.

V is TRBV7-9 and J is TRBJ1-1, with TRBD1 as a possible D gene (5 bases). The germline CDR1 and CDR2 sequences are SEHNR and FQNEAQ (reference sequence). V lost 6 bases and J 5 bases, leaving 25 bases between the germline ends. The CDR3 has 17 amino acids. CDR3 DNA: TGTGCCAGCAGTGTCAAAGCGCCTCCGGGCGGGGGGACTGAAGCTTTCTTT. The encoded protein is CASSVKAPPGGGTEAFF.

The chain is built from TRBV7-2 and TRBJ2-7; a weak D match, TRBD1 (6 bases). Germline CDR1 is SGHTA and CDR2 is FQGNSA. The CDR3 covers 13 residues. Trimming removed 0 bases from V and 6 bases from J, with 9 bases in between. The DNA for the CDR3 is TGTGCCAGCAGCTTAGCGCAGGGGCGCGAGCAGTACTTC. Translated: CASSLAQGREQYF.

In its sample, this clone was seen once. CDR3 sequence: CASSYSGGAFSEAFF. The CDR3 nucleotides are TGTGCCAGCAGTTACTCGGGGGGCGCCTTTTCTGAAGCTTTCTTT. This chain connects TRBV6-5 to TRBJ1-1; a possible D gene is TRBD1 (6 bases). Germline V gene sequence: CDR1 MNHEY, CDR2 SVGAGI. This CDR3 spans 15 amino acids. Between the trimmed V and J ends, which lost 0 bases and 6 bases, there was a span of 14 bases.

This clone was detected a few times. CDR3 DNA: TGTGCCAGCAGGAGGTCCGGATCGCTCTACGAGCAGTACTTC. The encoded protein is CASRRSGSLYEQYF. The V call is TRBV5-4, the J call TRBJ2-7; D ambiguous. Looked up from germline, CDR1 is SGHNT and CDR2 is YYREEE (reference sequence). The CDR3 is 14 residues long. The ends were cut back, 5 bases at V and 3 bases at J, with 15 bases in the middle.

The V call is TRBV3-1 (or the pseudogene TRBV3-2), the J call TRBJ2-7; no clear D. V lost 5 bases to trimming and J lost 0 bases, with 11 bases between them. Germline V lookup: CDR1 LGHDT, CDR2 YNNKEL (reference sequence). The CDR3 length is 14 residues. As DNA, the CDR3 is TGTGCCAGCAGCGTAAGGGCCGTCTCCTACGAGCAGTACTTC. Translation gives CASSVRAVSYEQYF.

The chain employs TRBV4-2 and TRBJ1-6; D uncertain. The CDR3 has 17 residues. From germline, CDR1 is LGHNA and CDR2 YNFKEQ. The ends were cut back, 0 bases at V and 5 bases at J, with 14 bases in the middle. This CDR3 is CASSQDPSTDNNSPLHF. The DNA for the CDR3 is TGTGCCAGCAGCCAAGATCCGTCCACGGATAATAATTCACCCCTCCACTTT.

The V gene is TRBV14, the J gene TRBJ2-3; D possibly corresponds to TRBD2 (6 bases). The CDR3 totals 13 residues. Germline CDR1 reads SGHDN; CDR2 reads FVKESK. V lost 6 bases to trimming and J lost 6 bases, with 13 bases between them. CDR3 in amino acids: CASSRDFVDTQYF. The DNA for the CDR3 is TGTGCCAGCAGTCGGGACTTTGTGGATACGCAGTATTTT.

V usage is TRBV2 and J usage is TRBJ1-1, with 7 bases aligning to TRBD1. The V and J ends lost 6 bases and 1 base, in that order; junction bases with no gene match: 8. The CDR3 has 15 residues. Germline assignment: CDR1 SNHLY and CDR2 FYNNEI. Here the CDR3 reads CASSPQGMQNTEAFF. CDR3 bases: TGTGCCAGCAGCCCACAGGGGATGCAGAACACTGAAGCTTTCTTT.

In DNA, the CDR3 is TGCGCCAGCAGTGAGTTTCCGGGAGCAACTAATGAAAAACTGTTTTTT. This encodes CASSEFPGATNEKLFF. This chain connects TRBV10-2 to TRBJ1-4, with D unresolved. V lost 1 base and J 0 bases, leaving 9 bases between the germline ends. Germline CDR1 and CDR2: WSHSY and SAAADI. The CDR3 sequence is 16 residues long.

The genes are TRBV7-8 and TRBJ2-7; 7 bases align to TRBD2. The CDR3 has 14 residues. Germline V gene sequence: CDR1 SGHVS, CDR2 FQNEAQ. J lost 2 bases, V lost 3 bases, and 4 bases had no gene match. The DNA of the CDR3 is TGTGCCAGCAGCTTCCCGACTAGCCCCTACGAGCAGTACTTC. It translates to CASSFPTSPYEQYF.

The chain joins TRBV6-5 to TRBJ2-3, with D uncertain. Germline-derived CDR1 and CDR2 are MNHEY and SVGAGI. The CDR3 is made up of 12 amino acids. Between the trimmed V and J ends, which lost 6 bases and 0 bases, there was a span of 4 bases. The CDR3 DNA sequence: TGTGCCAGCAGCCAAAGCACAGATACGCAGTATTTT. Amino acids: CASSQSTDTQYF.